What follows describes a single T cell receptor (beta chain). Its antigen is undetermined. This sample was included in a study of vaccination effects on CD4 cells after COVID-19. Antigen-specific CD4+ T cell clonotypes were called by their expansion after viral peptide-pool culture in ViraFEST. After less than twelve days in culture, the CD4+ T cells were isolated. Prior SARS-CoV-2 infection was absent in the vaccine recipients, as shown by negative nucleocapsid antibodies. The culture medium for a few million PBMC per well included roughly 9.2 IU/ml IL-2 and about 9.1 ug/ml peptides. Assay used: immunoSEQ multiplex PCR; TCRdb lists only in-frame clones, some missing. The table shows around 35,000 clones, with about three fifths occurring only once. The CDR3 runs to 15 residues. The germline gives CDR1 SEHNR, CDR2 FQNEAQ (reference sequence). The V end lost 1 base, the J end lost 1 base, and 10 bases lay between the germline ends.

The sequences come from CD4+ T cells from PBMCs cultured with HCoV-OC43 spike peptides, collected before COVID-19 vaccination. Subset specified: HCoV-OC43 spike overlapping peptide pool stimulation. V is TRBV7-9 and J is TRBJ1-1; perhaps TRBD1 as D (5 bases). The clonotype comes from a human donor who received a COVID-19 vaccine. For the CDR3, the DNA is TGTGCCAGCAGCTTAGTATGGGGGGGGAACACTGAAGCTTTCTTT. It translates to CASSLVWGGNTEAFF.